A selection of T cell receptor beta chains follows, all from one sample in a study of regulatory T cells in long-lasting Graves disease. TCRdb reanalysed the multiplex PCR reads using MiXCR and keeps one entry per CDR3 protein. This table holds about 470,000 distinct CDR3 sequences, under 25% found once. The sequencing here drew on peripheral blood mononuclear cells (PBMCs), taken when the disease was refractory, from a patient treated with antithyroid drugs. The receptors shown here come from a female donor with Graves disease. CDR3s include the opening cysteine and the closing phenylalanine or tryptophan. The D gene is left open where the match is weak.

j_gene	v_gene	d_gene	CDR3aa
TRBJ1-3	TRBV9	.	CASSGRESGNTIYF
TRBJ1-5	TRBV7-2	.	CASSFGTAGYQPQHF
TRBJ1-2	TRBV7-2	.	CASSSLLDRNYGYTF
TRBJ2-7	TRBV11-2	.	CASSPRWGAEQYF
TRBJ2-7	TRBV4-1	TRBD2	CASSQDRNSGEYF
TRBJ1-5	TRBV20-1	.	CSARDGRGGNQPQHF
TRBJ2-7	TRBV20-1	TRBD2	CSGQRDPYEQYF
TRBJ2-2	TRBV7-3	.	CASSLSSAGRTGELFF
TRBJ2-2	TRBV29-1	.	CSVLRDPGELFF
TRBJ2-5	TRBV9	.	CASTVGGSPQETQYF
TRBJ2-1	TRBV28	.	CASSALDPAYNEQFF
TRBJ1-5	TRBV2	.	CASSPGGGNQPQHF
TRBJ1-2	TRBV19	TRBD1	CASSMAGGSYGYTF